Sequencing of this TCR beta chain was carried out in a study of T cell changes during pregnancy in multiple sclerosis. The CDR3 loop spans 16 amino acids. With 7 bases clipped from V and 4 bases from J, the junction kept 12 bases outside the gene matches. Germline V gives CDR1 MNHEY, CDR2 SMNVEV (reference sequence). Libraries were prepared by immunoSEQ multiplex PCR; TCRdb keeps only in-frame clonotypes and omits some of them. The table has tens of thousands of clones, around 93% seen once; the top ten hold roughly 3.8%. Sequencing used CD8+ T cells from peripheral blood mononuclear cells, obtained after pregnancy. This clonotype was obtained from a female donor with multiple sclerosis, enrolled in a pregnancy study. V and J are TRBV27 and TRBJ2-1; 8 bases align to TRBD2. Here the CDR3 reads CASTTVGRGGYNEQFF. The CDR3 DNA reads TGTGCCAGCACCACCGTCGGGAGGGGCGGTTACAATGAGCAGTTCTTC.